The 2 T cell receptor beta chains reported below all come from one sample, sequenced in a study of identical twins. TCRdb itself ran the 5' RACE reads through MiXCR, one entry per CDR3 protein. The table has about 900,000 distinct CDR3 sequences, 9% to 15% seen once. The data also belong to a second study, concerning yellow fever vaccine responses in identical twins.

The sequencing sample was made of PBMCs. These receptors all come from a woman aged 18 to 35 in good health.

In nucleotides, the CDR3 is TGTGCCAGCAGTCCTTCGTTCCCCCCAGCGGGGGGCGGTACAGATACGCAGTATTTT. It specifies CASSPSFPPAGGGTDTQYF. This rearrangement joins TRBV12-3 or TRBV12-4 to TRBJ2-3, with 9 nucleotides matching TRBD2. The CDR3 runs 19 residues. With V trimmed by 5 bases and J by 3 bases, 18 bases remained unmatched.

This clonotype was counted between two and nine times. The chain employs TRBV5-1 and TRBJ2-7, with D unclear. The CDR3 is made up of 15 amino acids. In germline, CDR1 is SGHRS, CDR2 YFSETQ. Trimming shortened V by 0 bases and J by 2 bases, and 12 bases separated the two germline ends. The DNA for the CDR3 is TGCGCCAGCAGCTTGGCCGCTGGTCCTACCTACGAGCAGTACTTC. Protein: CASSLAAGPTYEQYF.